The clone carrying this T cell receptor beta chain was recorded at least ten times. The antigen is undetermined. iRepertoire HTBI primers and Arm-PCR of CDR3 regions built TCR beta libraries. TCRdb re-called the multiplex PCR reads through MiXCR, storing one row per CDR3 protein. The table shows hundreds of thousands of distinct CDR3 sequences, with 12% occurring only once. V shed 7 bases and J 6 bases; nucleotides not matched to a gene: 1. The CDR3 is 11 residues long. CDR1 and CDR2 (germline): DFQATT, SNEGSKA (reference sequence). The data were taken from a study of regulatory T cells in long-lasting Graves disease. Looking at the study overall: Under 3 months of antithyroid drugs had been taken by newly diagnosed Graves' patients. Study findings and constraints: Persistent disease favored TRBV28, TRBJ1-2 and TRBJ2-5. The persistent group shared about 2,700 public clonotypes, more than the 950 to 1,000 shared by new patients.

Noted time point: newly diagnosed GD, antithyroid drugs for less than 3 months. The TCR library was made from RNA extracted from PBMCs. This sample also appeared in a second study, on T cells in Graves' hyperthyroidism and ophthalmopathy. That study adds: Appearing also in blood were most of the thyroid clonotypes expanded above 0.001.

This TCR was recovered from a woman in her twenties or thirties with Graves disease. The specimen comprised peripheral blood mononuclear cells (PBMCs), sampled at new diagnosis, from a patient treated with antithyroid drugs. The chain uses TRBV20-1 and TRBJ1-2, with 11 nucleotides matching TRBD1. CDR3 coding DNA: TGCAGTGGGACAGGGGGCAATGGCTACACCTTC. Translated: CSGTGGNGYTF.